This TCR beta chain stems from a study of T cell responses to AZD1222 COVID-19 vaccine. In the study overall: Second-dose schedules of about 4 or about 12 weeks were combined.

Concerning this clone itself: Its antigen is as yet unknown.

Using immunoSEQ multiplex PCR, the repertoire was profiled, and TCRdb retains in-frame clones only, with some absent. Here the sample spans 120,000 or so clones, 85% to 90% being singletons. CDR3 length equals 13 residues. V dropped 2 bases and J dropped 10 bases, with 12 bases sitting between them. Germline assignment: CDR1 WSHSY and CDR2 SAAADI. Findings and limits, study-wide: Donors were chiefly white British, with a greater number of females, and clonal diversity was perhaps underestimated.

This sample comprised peripheral blood, obtained on day 0 of AZD1222 vaccination. The clonotype originates from an adult in good health. The chain combines TRBV10-2 with TRBJ1-5; D is unclear. CDR3 in amino acids: CASSEQKGLPQHF. CDR3 coding DNA: TGCGCCAGCAGTGAGCAGAAGGGTTTACCCCAGCATTTT.